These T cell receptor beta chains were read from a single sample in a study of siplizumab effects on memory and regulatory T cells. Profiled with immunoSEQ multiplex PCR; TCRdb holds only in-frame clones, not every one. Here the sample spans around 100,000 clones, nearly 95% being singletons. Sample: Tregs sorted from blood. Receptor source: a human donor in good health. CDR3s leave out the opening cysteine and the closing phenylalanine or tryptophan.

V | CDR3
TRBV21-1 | ASSKGQNYGYT
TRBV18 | ASSIRDRTSEQY
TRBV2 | ASGLAGGFTYEQY
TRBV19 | ASTTPGPSNTGELF
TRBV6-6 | ASTLVGASGNTIY
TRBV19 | ASSIGGQPQH
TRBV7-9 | ASSLVETQY
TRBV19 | ASRGGRRNTEAF
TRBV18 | ASSPPFWAGANVLT
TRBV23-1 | ASSQRTALRRKNIQY
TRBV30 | AWSPGRVIDTQY
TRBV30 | AWSVVGLMFLSSTDTQY
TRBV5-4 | ASSFVRGRHYEQY
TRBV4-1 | ASSHAYPRQGAYEQY
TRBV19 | ASSIGALISGYT
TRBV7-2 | ASSLRGSGRADTQY
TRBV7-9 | ASSHAGAEQPQH
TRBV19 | ASSATVISSGNTIY
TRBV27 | ASSFRGSYGYT
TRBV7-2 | ASSLVSSFHQPQH
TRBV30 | ACPLASYNEQF
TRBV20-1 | SASVTYEQY
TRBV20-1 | SATINTEAF
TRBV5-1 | ASSFLWGGTNEKLF
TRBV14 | ASSRAGTGFQPQH
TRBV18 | ASSPQLQGTEAF
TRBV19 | ASSMSGGHNEQF